This entry concerns a single T cell receptor (beta chain). The data originate from a study of blood T cell repertoires in COVID-19. Turning to the study itself: Samples came from the United States, Italy and Spain, spanning acute and convalescent COVID-19. From T cells, B-cell-depleted T cells, or PBMCs came the material, which was cDNA or gDNA.

In the authors' workflow: Using reference gene primer amplification, nucleated cell counts were estimated. Only in-frame clones appear in the TCRdb table, and some are missing; sequencing was by immunoSEQ multiplex PCR. Clone size and V and J calls were adopted from that table, with D and trimming inferred from the DNA. The table includes 150,000 or so clones, around 87% detected once. Participant reports of clinical history set cohort assignment. What was sequenced was PBMCs or T cells enriched from blood (not recorded which). The receptor's source is a woman under 40 with acute COVID-19.

In nucleotides, the CDR3 is TGTGCCAGCAGCCTTACCGGGACTAGCGGGAGCTCCTACAATGAGCAGTTCTTC. Its translation is CASSLTGTSGSSYNEQFF. This chain connects TRBV7-9 to TRBJ2-1, with 14 bases identical to TRBD2. CDR1 is SEHNR and CDR2 is FQNEAQ in the germline V gene (reference sequence). The CDR3 runs to 18 residues. V trimming: 5 bases; J trimming: 0 bases; junction bases outside the gene matches: 6.